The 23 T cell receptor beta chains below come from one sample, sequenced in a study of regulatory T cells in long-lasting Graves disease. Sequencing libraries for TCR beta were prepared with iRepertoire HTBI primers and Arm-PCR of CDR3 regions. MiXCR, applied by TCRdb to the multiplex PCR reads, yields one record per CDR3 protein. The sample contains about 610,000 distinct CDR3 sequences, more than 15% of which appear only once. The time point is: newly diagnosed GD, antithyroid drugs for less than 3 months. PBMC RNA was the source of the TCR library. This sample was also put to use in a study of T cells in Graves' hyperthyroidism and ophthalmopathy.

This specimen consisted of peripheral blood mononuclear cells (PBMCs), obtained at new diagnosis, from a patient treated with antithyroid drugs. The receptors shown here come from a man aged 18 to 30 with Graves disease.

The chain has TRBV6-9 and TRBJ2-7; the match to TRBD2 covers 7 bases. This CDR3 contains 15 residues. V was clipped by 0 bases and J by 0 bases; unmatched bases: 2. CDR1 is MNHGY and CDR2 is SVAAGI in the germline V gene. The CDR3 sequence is CASSYSGTTSYEQYF. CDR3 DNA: TGTGCCAGCAGTTATTCCGGGACTACCTCCTACGAGCAGTACTTC.

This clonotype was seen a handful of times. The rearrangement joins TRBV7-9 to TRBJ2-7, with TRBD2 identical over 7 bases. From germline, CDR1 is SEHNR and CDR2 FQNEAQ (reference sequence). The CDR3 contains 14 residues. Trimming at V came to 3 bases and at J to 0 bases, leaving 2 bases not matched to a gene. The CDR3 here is CASSFRTSSYEQYF. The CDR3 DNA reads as TGTGCCAGCAGCTTCCGGACTAGCTCCTACGAGCAGTACTTC.

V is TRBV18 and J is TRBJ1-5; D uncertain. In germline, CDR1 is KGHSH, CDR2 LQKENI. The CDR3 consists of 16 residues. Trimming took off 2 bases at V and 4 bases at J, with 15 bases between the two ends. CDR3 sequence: CASSPNAPVGNQPQHF. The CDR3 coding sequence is TGTGCCAGCTCACCAAACGCCCCGGTGGGTAATCAGCCCCAGCATTTT. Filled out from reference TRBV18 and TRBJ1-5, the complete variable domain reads NAGVMQNPRHLVRRRGQEARLRCSPMKGHSHVYWYRQLPEEGLKFMVYLQKENIIDESGMPKERFSAEFPKEGPSILRIQQVVRGDSAAYFCASSPNAPVGNQPQHFGDGTRLSIL.

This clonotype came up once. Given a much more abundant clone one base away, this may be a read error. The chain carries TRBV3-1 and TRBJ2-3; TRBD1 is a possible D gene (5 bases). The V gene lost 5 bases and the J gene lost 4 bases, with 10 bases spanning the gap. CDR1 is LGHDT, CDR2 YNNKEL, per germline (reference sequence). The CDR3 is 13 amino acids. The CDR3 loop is CASSAGISDTQYF. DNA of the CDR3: TGTGCCAGCAGCGCAGGGATCTCAGATACGCAGTATTTT.

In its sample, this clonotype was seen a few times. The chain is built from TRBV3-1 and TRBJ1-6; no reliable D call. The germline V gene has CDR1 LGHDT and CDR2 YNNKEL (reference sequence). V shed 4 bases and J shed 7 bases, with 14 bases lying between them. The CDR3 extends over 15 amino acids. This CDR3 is CASSPSEGYNSPLHF. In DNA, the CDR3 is TGTGCCAGCAGCCCTTCGGAGGGCTACAATTCACCCCTCCACTTT.

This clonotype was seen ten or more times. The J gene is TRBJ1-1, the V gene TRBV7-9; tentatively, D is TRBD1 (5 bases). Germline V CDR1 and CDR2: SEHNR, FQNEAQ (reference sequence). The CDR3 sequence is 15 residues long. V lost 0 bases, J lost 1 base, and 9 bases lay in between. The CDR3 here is CASSLAPGTNTEAFF. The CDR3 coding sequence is TGTGCCAGCAGCTTAGCCCCAGGGACGAACACTGAAGCTTTCTTT. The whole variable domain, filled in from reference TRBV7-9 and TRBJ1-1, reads DTGVSQNPRHKITKRGQNVTFRCDPISEHNRLYWYRQTLGQGPEFLTYFQNEAQLEKSRLLSDRFSAERPKGSFSTLEIQRTEQGDSAMYLCASSLAPGTNTEAFFGQGTRLTVV.

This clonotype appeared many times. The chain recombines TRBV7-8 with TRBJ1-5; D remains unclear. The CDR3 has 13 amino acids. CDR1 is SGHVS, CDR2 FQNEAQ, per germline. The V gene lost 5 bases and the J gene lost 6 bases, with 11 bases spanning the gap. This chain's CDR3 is CASSRDPGQPQHF. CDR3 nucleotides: TGTGCCAGCAGCCGAGACCCCGGTCAGCCCCAGCATTTT.

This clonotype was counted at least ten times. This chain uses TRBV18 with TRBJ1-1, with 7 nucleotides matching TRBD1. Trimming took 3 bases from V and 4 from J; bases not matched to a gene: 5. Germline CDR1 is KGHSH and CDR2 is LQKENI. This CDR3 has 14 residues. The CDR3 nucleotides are TGTGCCAGCTCACCCGACAGGGAGGTCACTGAAGCTTTCTTT. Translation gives CASSPDREVTEAFF.

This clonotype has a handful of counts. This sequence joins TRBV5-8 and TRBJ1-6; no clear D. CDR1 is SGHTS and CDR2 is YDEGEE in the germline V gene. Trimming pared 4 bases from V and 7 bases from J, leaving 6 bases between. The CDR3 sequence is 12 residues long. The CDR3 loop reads CASSHRNSPLHF. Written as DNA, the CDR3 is TGTGCCAGCAGCCACCGCAATTCACCCCTCCACTTT.

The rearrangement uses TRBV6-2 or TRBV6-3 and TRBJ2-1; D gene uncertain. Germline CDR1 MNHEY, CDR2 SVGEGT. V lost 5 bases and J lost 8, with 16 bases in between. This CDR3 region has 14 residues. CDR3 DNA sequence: TGTGCCAGCAGTGAAGCCGATGGGGTCGATGAGCAGTTCTTC. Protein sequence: CASSEADGVDEQFF.

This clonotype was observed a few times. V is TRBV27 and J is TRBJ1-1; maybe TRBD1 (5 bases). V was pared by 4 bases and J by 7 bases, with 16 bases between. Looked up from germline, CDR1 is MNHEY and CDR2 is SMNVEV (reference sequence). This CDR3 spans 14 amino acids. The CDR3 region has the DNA TGTGCCAGCAGTTCTGGGCGGGGCATCAGTGAAGCTTTCTTT. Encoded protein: CASSSGRGISEAFF.

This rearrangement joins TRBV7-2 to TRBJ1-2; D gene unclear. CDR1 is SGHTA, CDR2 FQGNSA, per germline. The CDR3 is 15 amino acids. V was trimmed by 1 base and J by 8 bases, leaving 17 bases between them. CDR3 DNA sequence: TGTGCCAGCAGCTTAGAGAAACAAGGAGTGAGCGGCTACACCTTC. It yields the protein CASSLEKQGVSGYTF.

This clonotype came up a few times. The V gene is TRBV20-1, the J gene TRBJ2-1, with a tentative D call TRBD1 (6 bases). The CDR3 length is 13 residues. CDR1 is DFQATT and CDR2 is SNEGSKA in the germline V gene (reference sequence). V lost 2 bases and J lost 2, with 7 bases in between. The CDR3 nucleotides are TGCAGTGCTAGAAGGGACACCTACAATGAGCAGTTCTTC. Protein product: CSARRDTYNEQFF.

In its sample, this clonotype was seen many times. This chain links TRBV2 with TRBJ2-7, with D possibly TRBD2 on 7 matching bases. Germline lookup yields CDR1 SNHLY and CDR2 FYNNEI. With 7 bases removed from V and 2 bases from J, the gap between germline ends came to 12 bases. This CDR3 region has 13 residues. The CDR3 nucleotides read TGTGCCAGCATCGGGGGGCTAACCTACGAGCAGTACTTC. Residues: CASIGGLTYEQYF.

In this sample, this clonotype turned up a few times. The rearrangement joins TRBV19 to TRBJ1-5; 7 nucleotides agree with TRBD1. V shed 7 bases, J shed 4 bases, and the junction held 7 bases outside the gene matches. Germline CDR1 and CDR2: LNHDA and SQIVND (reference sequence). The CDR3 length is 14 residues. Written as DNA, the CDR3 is TGTGCCAGTAAGCTAGGGGGCTGGAATCAGCCCCAGCATTTT. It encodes CASKLGGWNQPQHF.

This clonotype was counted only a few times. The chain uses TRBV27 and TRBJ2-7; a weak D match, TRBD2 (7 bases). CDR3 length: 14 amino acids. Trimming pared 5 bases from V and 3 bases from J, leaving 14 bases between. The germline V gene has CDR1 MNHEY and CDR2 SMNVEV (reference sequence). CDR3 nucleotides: TGTGCCAGCAGTCCGGACGGGGGGCTCTACGAGCAGTACTTC. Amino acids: CASSPDGGLYEQYF.

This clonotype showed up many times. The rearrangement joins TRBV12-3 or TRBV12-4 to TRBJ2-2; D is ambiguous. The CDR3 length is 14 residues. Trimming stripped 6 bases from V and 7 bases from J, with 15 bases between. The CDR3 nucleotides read TGTGCCAGCAGAATTCTAATAGCTGGCGGGGAGCTGTTTTTT. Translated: CASRILIAGGELFF.

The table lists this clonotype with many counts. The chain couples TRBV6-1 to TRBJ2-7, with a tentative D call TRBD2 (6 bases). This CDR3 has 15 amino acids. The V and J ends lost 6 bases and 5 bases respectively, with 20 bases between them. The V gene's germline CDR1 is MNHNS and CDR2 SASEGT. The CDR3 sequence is CASRHLPGAIDEQYF. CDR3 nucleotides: TGTGCCAGCAGGCACCTACCGGGAGCTATTGACGAGCAGTACTTC.

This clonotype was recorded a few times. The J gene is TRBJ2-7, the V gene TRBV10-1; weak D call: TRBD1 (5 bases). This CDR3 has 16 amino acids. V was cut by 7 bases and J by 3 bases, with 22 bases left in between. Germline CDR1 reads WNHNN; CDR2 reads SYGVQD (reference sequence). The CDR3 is CASKTRPICRDYEQYF. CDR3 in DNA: TGCGCCAGCAAAACCCGCCCAATCTGCAGGGACTACGAGCAGTACTTC.

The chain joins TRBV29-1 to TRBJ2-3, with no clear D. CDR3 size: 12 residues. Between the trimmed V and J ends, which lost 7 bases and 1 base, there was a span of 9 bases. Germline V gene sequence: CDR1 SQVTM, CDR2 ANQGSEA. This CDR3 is CSGKIGTDTQYF. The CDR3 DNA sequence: TGCAGCGGAAAGATAGGCACAGATACGCAGTATTTT.

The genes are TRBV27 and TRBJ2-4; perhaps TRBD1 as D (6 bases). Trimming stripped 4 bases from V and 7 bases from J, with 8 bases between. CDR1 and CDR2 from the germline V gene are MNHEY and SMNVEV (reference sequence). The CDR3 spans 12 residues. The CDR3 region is CASSSRGNIQYF. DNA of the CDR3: TGTGCCAGCAGTTCGAGGGGGAACATTCAGTACTTC.

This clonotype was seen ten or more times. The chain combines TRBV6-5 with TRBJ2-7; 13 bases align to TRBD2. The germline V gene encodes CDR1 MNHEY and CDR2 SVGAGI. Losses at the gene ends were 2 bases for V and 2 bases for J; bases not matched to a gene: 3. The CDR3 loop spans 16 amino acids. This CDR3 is CASSYPLAGGTYEQYF. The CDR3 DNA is TGTGCCAGCAGTTACCCACTAGCGGGAGGGACCTACGAGCAGTACTTC.

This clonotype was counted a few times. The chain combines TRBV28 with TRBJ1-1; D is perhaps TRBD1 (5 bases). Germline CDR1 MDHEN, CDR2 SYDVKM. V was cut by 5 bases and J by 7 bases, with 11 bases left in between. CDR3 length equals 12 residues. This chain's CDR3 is CASSPLGGEAFF. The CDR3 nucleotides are TGTGCCAGCAGTCCCCTTGGGGGTGAAGCTTTCTTT.